This entry lists 16 T cell receptor beta chains sequenced from one sample in a study of blood T cells in healthy people across ages. Then a second PCR, running roughly 7 to 11 cycles, was carried out with a sample-barcoded 5' primer and a J-beta primer mix. TCRdb passed the 5' RACE reads through MiXCR, listing each CDR3 protein once. The data contain more than 650,000 distinct CDR3 sequences, roughly 25% of them singletons. This sample also belongs to another study, concerning T cells of mothers and their children.

Sequenced sample: blood. These receptors were obtained from a boy younger than 18 in good health.

V gene TRBV7-9 combines with J gene TRBJ2-3, with TRBD2 matching 8 bases. Germline-derived CDR1 and CDR2 are SEHNR and FQNEAQ (reference sequence). Losses at the gene ends were 4 bases for V and 6 bases for J; bases not matched to a gene: 9. The CDR3 sequence is 15 residues long. The CDR3 spells CASSSTSAPADTQYF. The CDR3 nucleotides are TGTGCCAGCAGCTCGACTAGCGCCCCGGCGGATACGCAGTATTTT.

V is TRBV2 and J is TRBJ2-2; D unclear. The CDR3 is 15 residues long. Trimming took 0 bases from V and 6 from J, leaving 11 bases between them. From germline, CDR1 is SNHLY and CDR2 FYNNEI. The CDR3 sequence: CASSEAAGSAGELFF. DNA of the CDR3: TGTGCCAGCAGTGAAGCGGCTGGCTCTGCCGGGGAGCTGTTTTTT.

The genes are TRBV6-2 or TRBV6-3 and TRBJ2-1; TRBD1 aligns across 7 bases. This CDR3 has 17 residues. The trim removed 8 bases at V and 4 bases at J, leaving 17 bases unmatched. Germline CDR1 and CDR2: MNHEY and SVGEGT. Here the CDR3 DNA reads TGTGCCAGCCTCTCACAGCAAACAGGGGATAGATACAATGAGCAGTTCTTC. Translation gives CASLSQQTGDRYNEQFF.

The rearrangement links TRBV11-2 to TRBJ2-5; no reliable D call. The CDR3 runs to 15 residues. V dropped 0 bases and J dropped 0 bases, with 8 bases sitting between them. The germline V gene has CDR1 SGHAT and CDR2 FQNNGV. CDR3 loop: CASSLDDWYQETQYF. DNA of the CDR3: TGTGCCAGCAGCTTAGACGACTGGTACCAAGAGACCCAGTACTTC.

This clonotype has only a few counts. The V gene is TRBV20-1, the J gene TRBJ2-5; unclear D gene. This CDR3 contains 13 residues. Germline V gives CDR1 DFQATT, CDR2 SNEGSKA (reference sequence). Deletions cut 2 bases from V and 5 bases from J, with 12 bases between. CDR3 DNA sequence: TGCAGTGCTAGAATCGGGTCTGTGGAGACCCAGTACTTC. This codes for CSARIGSVETQYF.

V usage is TRBV7-2 and J usage is TRBJ1-6; a weak D match, TRBD1 (5 bases). CDR3 length: 17 amino acids. CDR1 SGHTA and CDR2 FQGNSA come from the germline V gene. V was pared by 3 bases and J by 2 bases, with 14 bases between. CDR3 region: CASSLGPGETYNSPLHF. CDR3 nucleotides: TGTGCCAGCAGCTTGGGACCGGGGGAAACCTATAATTCACCCCTCCACTTT.

In this sample, this clonotype turned up a few times. This sequence joins TRBV29-1 and TRBJ2-7; a possible D gene is TRBD1 (6 bases). V lost 3 bases and J 4 bases, leaving 13 bases between the germline ends. Germline values: CDR1 SQVTM, CDR2 ANQGSEA. This CDR3 has 13 amino acids. The CDR3 loop reads CSVDKGDRYEQYF. In nucleotides, the CDR3 is TGCAGCGTTGATAAGGGGGACCGGTACGAGCAGTACTTC.

This clonotype was seen only a few times. The V and J genes are TRBV20-1 and TRBJ2-1; 12 positions match TRBD2. The CDR3 spans 15 residues. The V gene end was trimmed by 4 bases and the J gene end by 9 bases; junction bases not matched to a gene: 10. Germline values: CDR1 DFQATT, CDR2 SNEGSKA (reference sequence). CDR3 in DNA: TGCAGTGCTACACGGTGGCTAGCGGGGGGGGGTGAGCAGTTCTTC. Its translation: CSATRWLAGGGEQFF.

This clonotype was detected only a few times. The chain is built from TRBV7-6 and TRBJ2-5, with D possibly being TRBD2 (5 bases). The V gene lost 5 bases and the J gene lost 6 bases, with 16 bases spanning the gap. The germline CDR1 and CDR2 sequences are SGHVS and FNYEAQ. The CDR3 is made up of 14 amino acids. The CDR3 coding sequence is TGTGCCAGCAGCCGAGAAGAGGGTTGGCAGACCCAGTACTTC. Its protein product is CASSREEGWQTQYF.

The V call is TRBV3-1, the J call TRBJ1-2; D unresolved. V gave up 0 bases and J gave up 8 bases, with 13 bases separating them. This CDR3 has 14 amino acids. Germline V lookup: CDR1 LGHDT, CDR2 YNNKEL (reference sequence). In DNA form, the CDR3 reads TGTGCCAGCAGCCAAGATTCCCCGGGAAAGGGCTACACCTTC. It is translated as CASSQDSPGKGYTF. Combining the CDR3 with reference TRBV3-1 and TRBJ1-2 gives the whole variable domain DTAVSQTPKYLVTQMGNDKSIKCEQNLGHDTMYWYKQDSKKFLKIMFSYNNKELIINETVPNRFSPKSPDKAHLNLHINSLELGDSAVYFCASSQDSPGKGYTFGSGTRLTVV.

The chain employs TRBV9 and TRBJ2-6, with D possibly being TRBD1 (6 bases). Germline assignment: CDR1 SGDLS and CDR2 YYNGEE. V gave up 1 base and J gave up 4 bases, with 21 bases separating them. The CDR3 loop spans 19 amino acids. CDR3 nucleotides: TGTGCCAGCAGCGTATCGTTGAGAGTAGGACAGACCGGGGCCAACGTCCTGACTTTC. Amino acids: CASSVSLRVGQTGANVLTF.

This clonotype was seen a handful of times. The chain recombines TRBV13 with TRBJ2-2; D may be TRBD2 (6 bases). The ends were cut back, 5 bases at V and 2 bases at J, with 12 bases in the middle. Germline loops: CDR1 PRHDT, CDR2 FYEKMQ (reference sequence). The CDR3 sequence is 15 residues long. The CDR3 protein is CASSLPGTNTGELFF. CDR3 in DNA: TGTGCCAGCAGCCTCCCGGGGACTAACACCGGGGAGCTGTTTTTT.

The chain couples TRBV4-3 to TRBJ2-3, with 8 bases that match TRBD2. The CDR3 loop spans 18 amino acids. Germline values: CDR1 LGHNA, CDR2 YSLEER. Trimming removed 0 bases from V and 0 bases from J; junction bases left unmatched: 8. The CDR3 bases are TGCGCCAGCAGCCAAGACGTCCCTGCGGGGGGCAGCACAGATACGCAGTATTTT. Translated, it gives CASSQDVPAGGSTDTQYF.

The rearrangement uses TRBV7-6 and TRBJ1-4; D gene unclear. There are 12 residues in the CDR3. Germline V CDR1 and CDR2: SGHVS, FNYEAQ. V dropped 5 bases and J dropped 8 bases, with 9 bases sitting between them. Written as DNA, the CDR3 is TGTGCCAGCAGCAACGGCCCCGAAAAACTGTTTTTT. Translated: CASSNGPEKLFF.

The sample holds many counts of this clonotype. The chain recombines TRBV29-1 with TRBJ2-5, with D maybe TRBD2 (6 bases). CDR3 length: 13 residues. The germline V gene has CDR1 SQVTM and CDR2 ANQGSEA. V lost 7 bases to trimming and J lost 4 bases, with 16 bases between them. The CDR3 bases are TGCAGCGCCGGGGGTAGTAGCGGAGAGACCCAGTACTTC. This sequence encodes CSAGGSSGETQYF.

The rearrangement uses TRBV20-1 and TRBJ2-5; the match to TRBD2 covers 9 bases. The CDR3 extends over 19 amino acids. CDR1 and CDR2 (germline): DFQATT, SNEGSKA (reference sequence). Trimming at V came to 2 bases and at J to 2 bases, leaving 18 bases not matched to a gene. The CDR3 DNA is TGCAGTGCTAGACGGATTAGCGGGGGTCCGCCGGGCCCGCAAGAGACCCAGTACTTC. It yields the protein CSARRISGGPPGPQETQYF.